Presented here are 8 T cell receptor beta chains from one specimen sequenced in a study of Tregs in tolerant kidney transplant recipients. The nonmyeloablative bone marrow transplants came from related graft donors, with transient mixed chimerism. Using immunoSEQ multiplex PCR, the repertoire was profiled, and TCRdb retains in-frame clones only, with some absent. This table has about 100,000 clones, 80% to 95% appearing once. Sequencing used CD4+ T cells from blood (PBMCs), obtained 12 months after the transplant. These receptors were taken from a human patient who received a combined kidney and bone marrow transplant. Some of these T cells may belong to the graft donor.

The CDR3 spells CASSRGGDGYTF. In DNA form, the CDR3 reads TGTGCCAGCAGTAGGGGAGGTGATGGCTACACCTTC. This chain links TRBV27 with TRBJ1-2, with D tentatively TRBD1 (5 bases). V lost 5 bases, J lost 6 bases, and 10 bases lay in between. Germline values: CDR1 MNHEY, CDR2 SMNVEV (reference sequence). The CDR3 contains 12 residues.

The gene calls are TRBV28 and TRBJ2-6; a possible D gene is TRBD2 (5 bases). The CDR3 totals 16 residues. The germline V gene has CDR1 MDHEN and CDR2 SYDVKM. V lost 3 bases and J lost 1, with 10 bases in between. The CDR3 is CASSFIPGSGANVLTF. The CDR3 DNA is TGTGCCAGCAGTTTTATCCCGGGGTCTGGGGCCAACGTCCTGACTTTC.

The chain carries TRBV10-3 and TRBJ2-1, with TRBD2 matching over 9 bases. The CDR3 is 14 residues long. With V trimmed by 10 bases and J by 7 bases, 11 bases remained unmatched. Germline CDR1 ENHRY, CDR2 SYGVKD. The CDR3 DNA sequence: TGTGCCACCGAGGGACTAGCTGGAAAAAATGAGCAGTTCTTC. Protein product: CATEGLAGKNEQFF.

For the CDR3, the DNA is TGTGCCATCAGAGAGGGACAGGGATCCACAGATACGCAGTATTTT. It encodes CAIREGQGSTDTQYF. The chain joins TRBV10-3 to TRBJ2-3; TRBD1 matches 9 bases. This CDR3 contains 15 residues. CDR1 and CDR2 from the germline V gene are ENHRY and SYGVKD. The V and J ends lost 6 bases and 2 bases, in that order; junction bases with no gene match: 6.

About this clone: One end of the junction fails to match germline, which may point to a read error. The rearrangement joins TRBV29-1 to TRBJ2-1; 12 bases fit TRBD2. CDR3 size: 12 residues. Per germline, CDR1 SQVTM and CDR2 ANQGSEA. CDR3 amino acids: CSVGTSGGKRLF. Here the CDR3 DNA reads TGCAGCGTTGGTACTAGCGGGGGGAAAAGGCTCTTC.

This chain links TRBV7-7 with TRBJ2-3; perhaps TRBD2 as D (5 bases). V was trimmed by 0 bases and J by 1 base, leaving 8 bases between them. Germline V lookup: CDR1 SSHAT, CDR2 FNYEAQ (reference sequence). The CDR3 contains 15 residues. In DNA, the CDR3 is TGTGCCAGCAGCTTAGCGAGCGGACGCACAGATACGCAGTATTTT. This translates into CASSLASGRTDTQYF.

The chain has TRBV28 and TRBJ2-2; 7 nucleotides match TRBD2. CDR1 and CDR2 (germline): MDHEN, SYDVKM. This CDR3 is 16 amino acids long. With 3 bases clipped from V and 3 bases from J, the junction kept 7 bases outside the gene matches. CDR3 amino acids: CASSFPTSSYTGELFF. The CDR3 DNA is TGTGCCAGCAGTTTCCCGACTAGCTCTTACACCGGGGAGCTGTTTTTT.

The chain has TRBV5-1 and TRBJ2-5; possible D gene TRBD2, 6 bases. Trimming removed 0 bases from V and 4 bases from J, with 10 bases in between. In germline, CDR1 is SGHRS, CDR2 YFSETQ. The CDR3 runs 14 residues. In nucleotides, the CDR3 is TGCGCCAGCAGCTTGGATCTTAGCGGAGAGACCCAGTACTTC. Translated, it gives CASSLDLSGETQYF. Complete variable domain (other parts from reference TRBV5-1 and TRBJ2-5): KAGVTQTPRYLIKTRGQQVTLSCSPISGHRSVSWYQQTPGQGLQFLFEYFSETQRNKGNFPGRFSGRQFSNSRSEMNVSTLELGDSALYLCASSLDLSGETQYFGPGTRLLVL.